The table lists the clone carrying this TCR beta chain with a count of one. Other DNA sequences within the sample encode an identical CDR3. As handled by the study authors: Nucleated cell number was recorded as an estimate derived from reference gene primer amplification. Sequencing was performed with immunoSEQ multiplex PCR; in TCRdb, only in-frame clones are kept and a portion is missing. The D gene and trimming were derived from the DNA, and the V and J assignments and clone size from that table. The data show 200,000 to 250,000 clones, about 76% seen once. This sample was taken from a study of blood T cell repertoires in COVID-19. Overall study: Spain, Italy and the United States supplied samples that represented acute and convalescent COVID-19.

Cohorts were based on clinical histories the participants reported. The germline V and J ends were trimmed by 4 bases and 0 bases, with 6 bases remaining between them. Per germline, CDR1 ENHRY and CDR2 SYGVKD. This CDR3 is 13 amino acids long. This TCR came from a woman aged 45 to 65 with acute COVID-19. The material sequenced was PBMCs or T cells enriched from blood (not recorded which). The genes are TRBV10-3 and TRBJ1-2; D ambiguous. CDR3 DNA: TGTGCCATCAGTGCTGACACTAACTATGGCTACACCTTC. It translates to CAISADTNYGYTF.